The 27 T cell receptor beta chains in this list originate from one sample, sequenced in a study of OX40 agonist ivuxolimab in advanced cancers. Clones were read by immunoSEQ multiplex PCR, and TCRdb kept only the in-frame ones, dropping some. The table records about 78,000 clones, around nine tenths of them present only once. Sequences were derived from CD4+ or CD8+ T cells sorted from blood, sampled in a trial of the OX40 agonist ivuxolimab. The receptor set was obtained from an adult with an advanced solid tumor such as melanoma, head and neck, liver or kidney cancer.

The gene calls are TRBV28 and TRBJ1-2; 9 bases agree with TRBD1. Trimming cost V 8 bases and J 6 bases; bases outside gene matches: 16. Germline assignment: CDR1 MDHEN and CDR2 SYDVKM. The CDR3 has 16 residues. This CDR3 reads CASGSIEGTGQNGYTF. For the CDR3, the DNA is TGTGCCAGCGGCTCAATTGAGGGGACAGGGCAAAATGGCTACACCTTC.

V is TRBV28 and J is TRBJ1-4, with D unclear. Germline V gene lookup returns CDR1 MDHEN and CDR2 SYDVKM. V was cut by 6 bases and J by 0 bases, with 17 bases left in between. This CDR3 has 17 residues. The CDR3 nucleotides are TGTGCCAGCAGCCCTATAGAGCGGCTCTCAACTAATGAAAAACTGTTTTTT. Translated, it gives CASSPIERLSTNEKLFF.

The rearrangement joins TRBV6-6 to TRBJ1-2; TRBD1 matches 8 bases. This CDR3 region has 16 residues. Germline CDR1 and CDR2: MNHNY and SVGAGI (reference sequence). V shed 5 bases and J 0 bases; nucleotides not matched to a gene: 8. The DNA for the CDR3 is TGTGCCAGCAGTACACAGGGGGTACCCACTAACTATGGCTACACCTTC. Translated, it gives CASSTQGVPTNYGYTF.

The rearrangement uses TRBV5-6 and TRBJ2-2, with a tentative D call TRBD2 (6 bases). The germline V gene encodes CDR1 SGHDT and CDR2 YYEEEE. Trimming pared 4 bases from V and 5 bases from J, leaving 21 bases between. This CDR3 region has 17 residues. CDR3 sequence (DNA): TGTGCCAGCAGCCCCATGGGTAGCGGAACTACTACCGGGGAGCTGTTTTTT. Translation: CASSPMGSGTTTGELFF.

This chain uses TRBV6-6 with TRBJ1-4; TRBD1 matches at 8 bases. Germline V gene data show CDR1 as MNHNY and CDR2 as SVGAGI (reference sequence). Trimming at V came to 6 bases and at J to 8 bases, leaving 11 bases not matched to a gene. CDR3 length: 15 amino acids. In nucleotides, the CDR3 is TGTGCCAGCAGGTCAGGGGGCGCGAGTAGGGAAAAACTGTTTTTT. As protein: CASRSGGASREKLFF.

The CDR3 DNA is TGTGCCTGGAGTGCCGACAGGGGGTACGAGCAGTACTTC. It encodes CAWSADRGYEQYF. The chain recombines TRBV30 with TRBJ2-7; 9 positions agree with TRBD1. Germline CDR1 reads GTSNPN; CDR2 reads SVGIG (reference sequence). The trim removed 1 base at V and 4 bases at J, leaving 2 bases unmatched. This CDR3 is built from 13 residues.

This sequence joins TRBV5-6 and TRBJ1-1; D remains unclear. V was pared by 3 bases and J by 1 base, with 7 bases between. Germline V gene lookup returns CDR1 SGHDT and CDR2 YYEEEE. This CDR3 has 13 amino acids. DNA of the CDR3: TGTGCCAGCAGCTGGGGAAGGAACACTGAAGCTTTCTTT. Its translation: CASSWGRNTEAFF. Full variable domain (outside the CDR3, taken from reference TRBV5-6 and TRBJ1-1): DAGVTQSPTHLIKTRGQQVTLRCSPKSGHDTVSWYQQALGQGPQFIFQYYEEEERQRGNFPDRFSGHQFPNYSSELNVNALLLGDSALYLCASSWGRNTEAFFGQGTRLTVV.

This clone came up once. The CDR3 here is CASSLVQDQETQYF. The CDR3 bases are TGCGCCAGCAGCTTGGTCCAGGACCAAGAGACCCAGTACTTC. The chain has TRBV5-1 and TRBJ2-5; D gene unclear. This CDR3 comprises 14 residues. V was shortened by 0 bases and J by 0 bases, with 6 bases between the two germline ends. Germline-derived CDR1 and CDR2 are SGHRS and YFSETQ.

The chain uses TRBV29-1 and TRBJ2-3; D is unresolved. Germline values: CDR1 SQVTM, CDR2 ANQGSEA. The V end lost 4 bases, the J end lost 2 bases, and 13 bases lay between the germline ends. The CDR3 length is 14 residues. For the CDR3, the DNA is TGCAGCGTTGGGGCAGCTCACTCCACAGATACGCAGTATTTT. It specifies CSVGAAHSTDTQYF.

The genes are TRBV18 and TRBJ2-7; possible D gene TRBD2, 6 bases. This CDR3 spans 14 amino acids. The V and J ends lost 0 bases and 5 bases respectively, with 11 bases between them. The germline gives CDR1 KGHSH, CDR2 LQKENI. In DNA, the CDR3 is TGTGCCAGCTCACCACCAAGGCCGGGGGACGAGCAGTACTTC. Its protein product is CASSPPRPGDEQYF.

J is TRBJ2-3 and V is TRBV6-1; 10 bases map to TRBD1. There are 15 residues in the CDR3. CDR1 is MNHNS, CDR2 SASEGT, per germline. Trimming removed 4 bases from V and 3 bases from J; junction bases left unmatched: 4. The CDR3 is CASSGKDRGTDTQYF. CDR3 nucleotides: TGTGCCAGCAGTGGGAAGGACAGGGGGACAGATACGCAGTATTTT.

The CDR3 loop is CASSYPPGWPPLNEQFF. CDR3 nucleotides: TGTGCCAGCAGCTACCCGCCAGGGTGGCCGCCTCTCAATGAGCAGTTCTTC. The V and J genes are TRBV11-2 and TRBJ2-1; D is perhaps TRBD1 (5 bases). The CDR3 spans 17 residues. Germline V gene sequence: CDR1 SGHAT, CDR2 FQNNGV. Trimming left V 4 bases short and J 6 bases short, with 22 bases between.

This chain connects TRBV6-1 to TRBJ1-3, with no clear D. This CDR3 is built from 13 residues. Germline CDR1 reads MNHNS; CDR2 reads SASEGT. V lost 5 bases and J lost 0, with 5 bases in between. The chain's CDR3 is CASSQASGNTIYF. DNA for the CDR3: TGTGCCAGCAGTCAGGCCTCTGGAAACACCATATATTTT.

The rearrangement joins TRBV11-2 to TRBJ2-5; no clear D. Germline-derived CDR1 and CDR2 are SGHAT and FQNNGV. V was cut by 5 bases and J by 7 bases, with 20 bases left in between. CDR3 length: 15 residues. The CDR3 is CASSPPPELGWTQYF. The CDR3 coding sequence is TGTGCCAGCAGCCCCCCCCCGGAGCTAGGTTGGACCCAGTACTTC. Full variable domain (remainder filled in from reference TRBV11-2 and TRBJ2-5): EAGVAQSPRYKIIEKRQSVAFWCNPISGHATLYWYQQILGQGPKLLIQFQNNGVVDDSQLPKDRFSAERLKGVDSTLKIQPAKLEDSAVYLCASSPPPELGWTQYFGPGTRLLVL.

The chain links TRBV19 to TRBJ2-2; 8 nucleotides agree with TRBD2. The germline CDR1 and CDR2 sequences are LNHDA and SQIVND (reference sequence). The V segment lost 5 bases and the J segment 6 bases; nucleotides outside the gene matches: 8. CDR3 length equals 15 residues. CDR3 protein: CASSSSGFPSGELFF. CDR3 DNA sequence: TGTGCCAGTAGTTCTAGCGGGTTCCCCTCCGGGGAGCTGTTTTTT.

This clone was counted a few times. The chain uses TRBV14 and TRBJ1-1, with D possibly matching TRBD1 (5 bases). This CDR3 region has 14 residues. Trimming pared 3 bases from V and 4 bases from J, leaving 12 bases between. Germline V gene lookup returns CDR1 SGHDN and CDR2 FVKESK. In DNA form, the CDR3 reads TGTGCCAGCAGCCACGGGGGATTCGGCACTGAAGCTTTCTTT. The encoded protein is CASSHGGFGTEAFF.

The CDR3 coding sequence is TGTGCCAGCAGCCAATGGGCGGTGGGGGCCCGGGAGCTGTTTTTT. Translating it yields CASSQWAVGARELFF. This chain uses TRBV14 with TRBJ2-2; D is possibly TRBD1 (6 bases). V lost 2 bases and J lost 9, with 16 bases in between. The CDR3 covers 15 residues. The germline V gene encodes CDR1 SGHDN and CDR2 FVKESK.

The chain couples TRBV7-4 to TRBJ2-7; TRBD2 matches at 8 bases. Germline V lookup: CDR1 SGHVT, CDR2 SQSDAQ. V trimming: 6 bases; J trimming: 2 bases; junction bases outside the gene matches: 9. The CDR3 has 15 residues. CDR3 in DNA: TGTGCCAGCAGACCAGTAGCGGGACAACCCTACGAGCAGTACTTC. It is translated as CASRPVAGQPYEQYF.

This clone came up once. This chain links TRBV2 with TRBJ1-5, with no clear D. The CDR3 sequence is 12 residues long. Germline-derived CDR1 and CDR2 are SNHLY and FYNNEI. Deletions cut 4 bases from V and 4 bases from J, with 5 bases between. CDR3 nucleotide sequence: TGTGCCAGCAGTGTAGGGAATCAGCCCCAGCATTTT. Translation gives CASSVGNQPQHF.

The chain employs TRBV18 and TRBJ1-4; D perhaps matches TRBD1 (6 bases). V lost 8 bases, J lost 6 bases, and 19 bases lay in between. The V gene's germline CDR1 is KGHSH and CDR2 LQKENI. CDR3 length equals 15 residues. CDR3 DNA sequence: TGTGCCAGCGGACCAATTCAGGGGTATCATGAAAAACTGTTTTTT. It yields the protein CASGPIQGYHEKLFF.

The chain recombines TRBV28 with TRBJ1-2; D gene uncertain. The germline CDR1 and CDR2 sequences are MDHEN and SYDVKM. Between the trimmed V and J ends, which lost 7 bases and 8 bases, there was a span of 17 bases. The CDR3 runs to 13 residues. The CDR3 loop reads CASTIISDTGYTF. CDR3 sequence (DNA): TGTGCCAGCACCATTATTTCCGACACGGGCTACACCTTC.

The chain couples TRBV6-5 to TRBJ1-1; D gene uncertain. The V end lost 3 bases, the J end lost 1 base, and 12 bases lay between the germline ends. The CDR3 contains 15 residues. Germline CDR1 reads MNHEY; CDR2 reads SVGAGI. The CDR3 here is CASSYQSAGNTEAFF. The CDR3 nucleotides read TGTGCCAGCAGTTATCAATCGGCAGGGAACACTGAAGCTTTCTTT.

CDR3 residues: CASSLGGTGANVLTF. The CDR3, as DNA: TGCGCCAGCAGCTTGGGAGGGACCGGGGCCAACGTCCTGACTTTC. The V call is TRBV5-1, the J call TRBJ2-6; D may match TRBD1 or TRBD2 (5 bases each). Trimming removed 0 bases from V and 4 bases from J, with 8 bases in between. CDR3 length: 15 amino acids. Germline assignment: CDR1 SGHRS and CDR2 YFSETQ.

The gene calls are TRBV10-3 and TRBJ1-1; perhaps TRBD1 as D (6 bases). V was pared by 6 bases and J by 0 bases, with 20 bases between. Per germline, CDR1 ENHRY and CDR2 SYGVKD. CDR3 length: 17 residues. This CDR3 reads CAISAHPGQIMNTEAFF. In DNA, the CDR3 is TGTGCCATCAGCGCCCACCCAGGACAGATCATGAACACTGAAGCTTTCTTT.

V and J are TRBV6-1 and TRBJ1-2; D is ambiguous. The V gene lost 6 bases and the J gene lost 7 bases, with 18 bases spanning the gap. Germline values: CDR1 MNHNS, CDR2 SASEGT. The CDR3 consists of 14 residues. In nucleotides, the CDR3 is TGTGCCAGCAGGGAGGGCCCACGCAGCGGTGGCTACACCTTC. The encoded protein is CASREGPRSGGYTF.

V is TRBV28 and J is TRBJ1-5; 7 positions match TRBD1. With 6 bases clipped from V and 2 bases from J, the junction kept 7 bases outside the gene matches. The germline V gene has CDR1 MDHEN and CDR2 SYDVKM. This CDR3 is 15 amino acids long. The CDR3 reads CASSPTGEGNQPQHF. CDR3 bases: TGTGCCAGCAGCCCAACAGGGGAGGGCAATCAGCCCCAGCATTTT.

The chain carries TRBV7-2 and TRBJ2-5; D is unresolved. The V end was cut by 8 bases, the J end by 7 bases, with 14 bases between. Germline V gene sequence: CDR1 SGHTA, CDR2 FQGNSA. The CDR3 loop spans 12 amino acids. The DNA for the CDR3 is TGTGCCAGCTCTAAAGCCGGTGGGACCCAGTACTTC. Protein product: CASSKAGGTQYF.